Listed below are T cell receptor beta chains from one sample, sequenced in a study of blood T cells in healthy people across ages. TCRdb called the 5' RACE reads again in MiXCR, with one record for every CDR3 protein. The data contain 1.4 million or so distinct CDR3 sequences, 35% to 45% of them singletons. The specimen was blood. These receptor sequences come from a woman under 30 in good health. Each CDR3 is given with its conserved first and last residue. D genes are given only for firm matches. Size tells how often a clone was seen (once, few, many) or the class of an expanded clone, and some rows leave it out.

V: TRBV7-2
D: TRBD1
size: .
J: TRBJ2-1
DNA: TGTGCCAGCAGCTTAGATCCAGGGGGCCTGTACAAGGAGCAGTTCTTC
CDR3: CASSLDPGGLYKEQFF

V: TRBV7-2
D: TRBD1
size: .
J: TRBJ1-1
DNA: TGTGCCAGCTCGGGACAGACGAACACTGAGGCTTTCTTT
CDR3: CASSGQTNTEAFF

V: TRBV7-3
D: TRBD1
size: .
J: TRBJ2-3
DNA: TGTGCCAGCAGCTTCGGGACAGGGGGTAGCACAGATACGCAGTATTTT
CDR3: CASSFGTGGSTDTQYF

V: TRBV10-3
D: .
size: .
J: TRBJ2-3
DNA: TGTGCCATCAGTGACCCACTCGGGGCGCTAGTCACGGATACGCAGTATTTT
CDR3: CAISDPLGALVTDTQYF

V: TRBV21-1
D: .
size: few
J: TRBJ2-7
DNA: TGTGCCAGCAGCCGGGACAGACAATACGAGCAGTACTTC
CDR3: CASSRDRQYEQYF

V: TRBV12-5
D: .
size: few
J: TRBJ2-7
DNA: TGTGCTAGTGGATCCGGACTTGACCACGAGCAGTACTTC
CDR3: CASGSGLDHEQYF

V: TRBV20-1
D: TRBD1
size: .
J: TRBJ1-3
DNA: TGCAGTGCTAGAGGGACAGGGGACCGCTCTGGAAACACCATATATTTT
CDR3: CSARGTGDRSGNTIYF

V: TRBV27
D: .
size: few
J: TRBJ2-7
DNA: TGTGCTCGGGCTTCGAGCTCCTACGAGCAGTACTTC
CDR3: CARASSSYEQYF

V: TRBV20-1
D: .
size: .
J: TRBJ2-1
DNA: TGCAGTGCTTCGTTTGGAGAGACCCAGTTCTTC
CDR3: CSASFGETQFF

V: TRBV28
D: .
size: few
J: TRBJ2-1
DNA: TGTGCCAGCAGTTTAAGGGTGTCTAGCTCCTACAATGAGCAGTTCTTC
CDR3: CASSLRVSSSYNEQFF

V: TRBV20-1
D: .
size: .
J: TRBJ1-2
DNA: TGCAGTGCTAGGAGGGAGGGTAACTATGGCTACACCTTC
CDR3: CSARREGNYGYTF

V: TRBV18
D: TRBD2
size: many
J: TRBJ2-1
DNA: TGTGCCAGCTCAGTAGCGGGGGTCACCTACAATGAGCAGTTCTTC
CDR3: CASSVAGVTYNEQFF

V: TRBV7-2
D: .
size: few
J: TRBJ2-7
DNA: TGTGCCAGCAGCTTAGTTTGGGACATGAGGTACGAGCAGTACTTC
CDR3: CASSLVWDMRYEQYF

V: TRBV20-1
D: .
size: .
J: TRBJ1-5
DNA: TGCAGTGCTCAACAGGGACGGACTATGGACCAGCCCCAGCATTTT
CDR3: CSAQQGRTMDQPQHF

V: TRBV5-1
D: .
size: once
J: TRBJ1-1
DNA: TGCGCCAGCAGCTTGTCGGCCAGGATGAACACTGAAGCTTTCTTT
CDR3: CASSLSARMNTEAFF

V: TRBV12-5
D: .
size: few
J: TRBJ2-1
DNA: TGTGCTAGTGGTTTGGCCTCCTACAATGAGCAGTTCTTC
CDR3: CASGLASYNEQFF

V: TRBV4-1
D: .
size: .
J: TRBJ1-1
DNA: TGCGCCAGCAGCCAAGGGGGTCAGCCAATTCTCAACACTGAAGCTTTCTTT
CDR3: CASSQGGQPILNTEAFF

V: TRBV20-1
D: .
size: .
J: TRBJ1-4
DNA: TGCAGTGCCCCTCAACCCGCAACTAATGAAAAACTGTTTTTT
CDR3: CSAPQPATNEKLFF

V: TRBV10-2
D: .
size: .
J: TRBJ2-5
DNA: TGCGCCAGCAGTGAGATGACATACAGGGAGGTGGAGACCCAGTACTTC
CDR3: CASSEMTYREVETQYF

V: TRBV4-3
D: .
size: few
J: TRBJ2-5
DNA: TGCGCCAGCAGCCAAGAAGCTCGGGGGGCGGGGAATGAGCAGTACTTC
CDR3: CASSQEARGAGNEQYF

V: TRBV30
D: .
size: few
J: TRBJ2-3
DNA: TGTGCCTGGAATCAAGCGGGCTTCACAGATACGCAGTATTTT
CDR3: CAWNQAGFTDTQYF

V: TRBV10-3
D: .
size: .
J: TRBJ2-1
DNA: TGTGCCATCAGTGAGCTAACCGGAGTCCATGAGCAGTTCTTC
CDR3: CAISELTGVHEQFF

V: TRBV12-3/TRBV12-4
D: .
size: few
J: TRBJ2-4
DNA: TGTGCCAGCAGTTTTTATGGGAGCATTCAGTACTTC
CDR3: CASSFYGSIQYF

V: TRBV12-3/TRBV12-4
D: .
size: few
J: TRBJ1-1
DNA: TGTGCCAGCAAACCCCAGGGTCCCAACACTGAAGCTTTCTTT
CDR3: CASKPQGPNTEAFF

V: TRBV9
D: .
size: .
J: TRBJ1-5
DNA: TGTGCCAGCAGCGTAGAGGGATATAGCAATCAGCCCCAGCATTTT
CDR3: CASSVEGYSNQPQHF

V: TRBV6-5
D: TRBD1
size: once
J: TRBJ1-1
DNA: TGTGCCAGCAGGGACTCCGGGACAGGGGGCGAGTACACTGAAGCTTTCTTT
CDR3: CASRDSGTGGEYTEAFF